This TCR beta chain was sequenced in a study of blood T cell repertoires in COVID-19. Whole-study context: Acute and convalescent COVID-19 samples came from the United States, Italy and Spain. PBMCs, B-cell-depleted T cells, or T cells provided the cDNA or gDNA that made up the material.

In the authors' workflow: By means of reference gene primer amplification, nucleated cell counts were estimated. The table came from immunoSEQ multiplex PCR; TCRdb's copy has only in-frame clones and leaves some out. V, J and clone size reflect that table, while D and trimming were determined from the DNA. The sample lists about 230,000 clones; 75% to 90% were seen once. The CDR3 covers 17 residues. Trimming at V came to 0 bases and at J to 6 bases, leaving 6 bases not matched to a gene. CDR1 SGHAT and CDR2 FQNNGV come from the germline V gene. Sequencing used peripheral blood. This sequence was found in a woman aged 70-85 years with active or convalescent COVID-19. The J gene is TRBJ1-6, the V gene TRBV11-2; 9 positions agree with TRBD1. CDR3 sequence reads: CASSLDRTGAINSPLHF. CDR3 DNA sequence: TGTGCCAGCAGCTTAGATCGGACAGGGGCGATTAATTCACCCCTCCACTTT.